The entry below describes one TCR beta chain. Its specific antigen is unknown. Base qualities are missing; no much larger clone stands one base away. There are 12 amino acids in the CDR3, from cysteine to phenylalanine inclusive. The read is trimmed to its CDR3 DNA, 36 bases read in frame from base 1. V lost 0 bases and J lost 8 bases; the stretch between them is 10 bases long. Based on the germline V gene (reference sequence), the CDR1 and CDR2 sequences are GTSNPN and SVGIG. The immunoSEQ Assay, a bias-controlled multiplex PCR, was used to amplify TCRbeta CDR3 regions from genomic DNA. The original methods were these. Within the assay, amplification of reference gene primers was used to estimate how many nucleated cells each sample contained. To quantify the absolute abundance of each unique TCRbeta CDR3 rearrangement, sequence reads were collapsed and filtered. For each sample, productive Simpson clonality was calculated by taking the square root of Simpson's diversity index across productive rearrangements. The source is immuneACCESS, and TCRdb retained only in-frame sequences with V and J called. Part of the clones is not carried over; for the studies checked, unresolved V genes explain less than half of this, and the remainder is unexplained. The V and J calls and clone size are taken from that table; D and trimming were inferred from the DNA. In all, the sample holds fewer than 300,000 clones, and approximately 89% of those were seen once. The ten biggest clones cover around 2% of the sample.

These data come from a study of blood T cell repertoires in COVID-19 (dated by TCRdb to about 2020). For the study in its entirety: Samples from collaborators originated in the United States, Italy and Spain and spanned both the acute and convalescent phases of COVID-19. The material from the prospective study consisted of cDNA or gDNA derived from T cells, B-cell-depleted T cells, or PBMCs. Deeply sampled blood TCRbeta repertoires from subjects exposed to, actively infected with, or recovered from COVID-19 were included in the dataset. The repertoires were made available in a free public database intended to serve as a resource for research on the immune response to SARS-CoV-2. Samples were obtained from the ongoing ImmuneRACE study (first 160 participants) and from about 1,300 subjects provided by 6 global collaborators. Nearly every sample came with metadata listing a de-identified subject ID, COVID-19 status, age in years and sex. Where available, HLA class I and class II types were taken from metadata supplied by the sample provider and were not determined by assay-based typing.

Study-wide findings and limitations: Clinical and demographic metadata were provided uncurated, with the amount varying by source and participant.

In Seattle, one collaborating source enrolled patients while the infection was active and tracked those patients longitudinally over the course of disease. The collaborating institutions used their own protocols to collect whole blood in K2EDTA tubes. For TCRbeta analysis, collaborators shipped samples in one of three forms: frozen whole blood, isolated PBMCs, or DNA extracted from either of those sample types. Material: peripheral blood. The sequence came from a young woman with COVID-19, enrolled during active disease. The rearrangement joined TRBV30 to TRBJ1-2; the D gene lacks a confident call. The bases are TGTGCCTGGAGTGTACTTAGAGGAGGCTACACCTTC. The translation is CAWSVLRGGYTF.